Shown below are 9 T cell receptor beta chains from a single sample sequenced in a study of vaccination effects on CD4 cells after COVID-19. Sequencing used immunoSEQ multiplex PCR; TCRdb keeps in-frame clones, though not all of them. The sample gives tens of thousands of clones, roughly 78% of which show up once; 2% is in the top ten. After expansion with viral peptide pools in the ViraFEST assay, antigen-specific CD4+ T cells were sequenced. Upon completion of about 10 days in culture, CD4+ T cells were isolated. Each participant was administered two doses of either the BNT162b2 or the mRNA-1273 vaccine. These receptors have no known antigen. This specimen was CD4+ T cells from PBMCs cultured with HCoV-OC43 spike peptides, taken after COVID-19 vaccination. Subset described: HCoV-OC43 spike overlapping peptide pool stimulation. Receptors originate from a human donor who received a COVID-19 vaccine.

This clone was detected only once. V gene TRBV20-1 combines with J gene TRBJ2-5; D possibly corresponds to TRBD2 (5 bases). Trimming took 3 bases from V and 5 from J, leaving 7 bases between them. The CDR3 extends over 11 amino acids. The germline V gene encodes CDR1 DFQATT and CDR2 SNEGSKA (reference sequence). The CDR3 DNA follows: TGCAGTGCTAGCTTAGCGGAGACCCAGTACTTC. Its translation is CSASLAETQYF.

The chain links TRBV18 to TRBJ2-6; 7 nucleotides agree with TRBD1. CDR3 size: 20 residues. Per germline, CDR1 KGHSH and CDR2 LQKENI. Trimming cost V 1 base and J 0 bases; bases outside gene matches: 12. CDR3 loop: CASSPRVNRGSASGANVLTF. For the CDR3, the DNA is TGTGCCAGCTCACCACGCGTTAACAGGGGTAGTGCCTCTGGGGCCAACGTCCTGACTTTC.

The genes are TRBV6-4 and TRBJ1-4, with D possibly matching TRBD1 (6 bases). With 2 bases removed from V and 5 bases from J, the gap between germline ends came to 21 bases. The V gene's germline CDR1 is MRHNA and CDR2 SNTAGT. The CDR3 is 18 amino acids. This chain's CDR3 is CASSDMGAGAQGNEKLFF. In DNA form, the CDR3 reads TGTGCCAGCAGTGACATGGGGGCAGGGGCACAGGGAAATGAAAAACTGTTTTTT.

V usage is TRBV9 and J usage is TRBJ1-5; TRBD1 matches 7 bases. Germline V gene sequence: CDR1 SGDLS, CDR2 YYNGEE. Unmatched junction bases numbered 4, after V lost 4 bases and J lost 3 bases. The CDR3 length is 14 residues. The DNA for the CDR3 is TGTGCCAGCAGCCAGGGGGGCCCCAATCAGCCCCAGCATTTT. Protein: CASSQGGPNQPQHF.

V is TRBV7-2 and J is TRBJ2-2, with TRBD2 matching 8 bases. V lost 4 bases to trimming and J lost 4 bases; unmatched junction nucleotides: 8. The V gene's germline CDR1 is SGHTA and CDR2 FQGNSA. The CDR3 has 16 amino acids. The chain's CDR3 is CASSSGQAGGTGELFF. The CDR3 DNA is TGTGCCAGCAGCTCAGGCCAGGCGGGAGGCACCGGGGAGCTGTTTTTT.

The V and J genes are TRBV9 and TRBJ1-6; no clear D. The germline gives CDR1 SGDLS, CDR2 YYNGEE. This CDR3 contains 12 residues. V lost 0 bases to trimming and J lost 10 bases, with 5 bases between them. CDR3 nucleotides: TGTGCCAGCAGCGTAGACGAATCACCCCTCCACTTT. Translation gives CASSVDESPLHF. The full variable domain, its missing parts supplied by reference TRBV9 and TRBJ1-6, is DSGVTQTPKHLITATGQRVTLRCSPRSGDLSVYWYQQSLDQGLQFLIQYYNGEERAKGNILERFSAQQFPDLHSELNLSSLELGDSALYFCASSVDESPLHFGNGTRLTVT.

DNA for the CDR3: TGTGCCAGCTCACCACAGCCGACAGGGTTTGAGACCCAGTACTTC. It translates to CASSPQPTGFETQYF. V usage is TRBV18 and J usage is TRBJ2-5, with 7 nucleotides matching TRBD1. The CDR3 covers 15 residues. The germline V gene encodes CDR1 KGHSH and CDR2 LQKENI. With 1 base clipped from V and 5 bases from J, the junction kept 7 bases outside the gene matches.

The chain recombines TRBV5-1 with TRBJ2-5; 9 nucleotides agree with TRBD1. J was trimmed by 3 bases and V by 0 bases; bases with no gene match: 3. Germline CDR1 is SGHRS and CDR2 is YFSETQ. The CDR3 length is 15 residues. CDR3 DNA sequence: TGCGCCAGCAGCTTGGGAGGGACAGGGAAAGAGACCCAGTACTTC. This gives the protein CASSLGGTGKETQYF.

The J gene is TRBJ2-5, the V gene TRBV11-2, with 7 bases matching TRBD1. Trimming at V came to 5 bases and at J to 4 bases, leaving 4 bases not matched to a gene. Germline CDR1 reads SGHAT; CDR2 reads FQNNGV. This CDR3 is 13 amino acids long. CDR3 DNA sequence: TGTGCCAGCAGCCCTGACAGGGCAGAGACCCAGTACTTC. Residues: CASSPDRAETQYF.